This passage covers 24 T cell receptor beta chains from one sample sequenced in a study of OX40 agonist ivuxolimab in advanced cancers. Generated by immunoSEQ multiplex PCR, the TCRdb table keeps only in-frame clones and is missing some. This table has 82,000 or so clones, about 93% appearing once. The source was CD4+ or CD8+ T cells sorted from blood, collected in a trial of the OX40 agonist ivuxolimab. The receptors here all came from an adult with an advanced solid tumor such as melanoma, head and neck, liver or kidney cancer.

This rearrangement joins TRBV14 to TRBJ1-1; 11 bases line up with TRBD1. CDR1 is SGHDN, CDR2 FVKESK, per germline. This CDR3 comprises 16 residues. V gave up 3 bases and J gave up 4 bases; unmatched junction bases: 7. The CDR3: CASSHTPGTGGTEAFF. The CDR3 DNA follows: TGTGCCAGCAGCCACACACCAGGGACAGGGGGCACTGAAGCTTTCTTT.

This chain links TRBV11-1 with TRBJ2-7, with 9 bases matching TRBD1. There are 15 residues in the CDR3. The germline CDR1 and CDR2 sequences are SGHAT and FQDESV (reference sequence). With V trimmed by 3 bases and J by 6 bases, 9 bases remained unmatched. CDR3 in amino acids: CASSLGRTGGFEQYF. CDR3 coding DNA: TGTGCCAGCAGCTTGGGGCGAACAGGGGGCTTCGAGCAGTACTTC.

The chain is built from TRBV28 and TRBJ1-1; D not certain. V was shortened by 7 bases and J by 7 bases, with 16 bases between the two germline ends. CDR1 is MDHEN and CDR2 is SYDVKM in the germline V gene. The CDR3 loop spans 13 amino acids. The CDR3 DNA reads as TGTGCCAGCACAAATTTCGCGCACTATGAAGCTTTCTTT. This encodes CASTNFAHYEAFF.

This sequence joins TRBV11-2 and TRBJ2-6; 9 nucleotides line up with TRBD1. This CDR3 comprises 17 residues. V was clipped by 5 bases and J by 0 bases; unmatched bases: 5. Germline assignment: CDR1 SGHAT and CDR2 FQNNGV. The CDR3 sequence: CASSLGTGYSGANVLTF. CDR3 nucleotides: TGTGCCAGCAGCCTAGGGACAGGGTACTCTGGGGCCAACGTCCTGACTTTC.

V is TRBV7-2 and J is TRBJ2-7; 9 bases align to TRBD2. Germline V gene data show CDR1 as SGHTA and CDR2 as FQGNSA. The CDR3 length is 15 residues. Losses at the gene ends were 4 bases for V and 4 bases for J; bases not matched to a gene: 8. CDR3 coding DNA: TGTGCCAGCAGCTCCCAAGGGACTAGCCTATACGAGCAGTACTTC. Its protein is CASSSQGTSLYEQYF.

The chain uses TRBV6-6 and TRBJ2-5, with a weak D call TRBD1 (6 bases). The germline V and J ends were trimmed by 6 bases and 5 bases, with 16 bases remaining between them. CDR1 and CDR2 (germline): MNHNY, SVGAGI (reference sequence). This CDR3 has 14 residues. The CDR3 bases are TGTGCCAGCAGCCGGGACATCGGCCGGGAGACCCAGTACTTC. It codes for CASSRDIGRETQYF.

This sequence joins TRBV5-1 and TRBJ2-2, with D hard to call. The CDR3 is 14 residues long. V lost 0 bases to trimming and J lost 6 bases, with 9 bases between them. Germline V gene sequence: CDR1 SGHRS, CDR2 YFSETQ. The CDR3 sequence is CASSLVGLAGELFF. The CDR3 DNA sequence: TGCGCCAGCAGCTTGGTCGGGTTGGCCGGGGAGCTGTTTTTT.

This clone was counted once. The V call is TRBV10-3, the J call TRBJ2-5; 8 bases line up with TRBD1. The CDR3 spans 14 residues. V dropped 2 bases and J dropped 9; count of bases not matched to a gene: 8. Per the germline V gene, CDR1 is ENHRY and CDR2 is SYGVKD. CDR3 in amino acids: CAISEAGTGGAQYF. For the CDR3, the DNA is TGTGCCATCAGTGAGGCTGGGACAGGAGGGGCCCAGTACTTC.

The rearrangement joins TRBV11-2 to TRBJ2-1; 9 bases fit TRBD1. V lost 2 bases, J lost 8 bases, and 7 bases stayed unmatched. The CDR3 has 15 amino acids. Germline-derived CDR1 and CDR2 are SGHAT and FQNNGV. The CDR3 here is CASSLFGTGFYEQFF. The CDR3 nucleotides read TGTGCCAGCAGCTTATTCGGGACAGGGTTTTATGAGCAGTTCTTC. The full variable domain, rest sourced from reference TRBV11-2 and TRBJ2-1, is EAGVAQSPRYKIIEKRQSVAFWCNPISGHATLYWYQQILGQGPKLLIQFQNNGVVDDSQLPKDRFSAERLKGVDSTLKIQPAKLEDSAVYLCASSLFGTGFYEQFFGPGTRLTVL.

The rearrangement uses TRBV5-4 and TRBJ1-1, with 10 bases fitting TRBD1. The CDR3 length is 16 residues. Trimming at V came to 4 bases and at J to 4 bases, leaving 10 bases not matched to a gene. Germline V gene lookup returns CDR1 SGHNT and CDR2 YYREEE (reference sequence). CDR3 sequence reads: CASSRNIGQGGTEAFF. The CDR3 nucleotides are TGTGCCAGCAGCCGGAATATTGGACAGGGGGGCACTGAAGCTTTCTTT.

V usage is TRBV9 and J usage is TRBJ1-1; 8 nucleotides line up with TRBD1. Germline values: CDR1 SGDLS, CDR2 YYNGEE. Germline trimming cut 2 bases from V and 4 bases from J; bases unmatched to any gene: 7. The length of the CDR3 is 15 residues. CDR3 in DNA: TGTGCCAGCAGCGTTGTGGACAGGGTGGTCACTGAAGCTTTCTTT. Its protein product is CASSVVDRVVTEAFF. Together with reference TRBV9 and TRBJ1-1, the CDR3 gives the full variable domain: DSGVTQTPKHLITATGQRVTLRCSPRSGDLSVYWYQQSLDQGLQFLIQYYNGEERAKGNILERFSAQQFPDLHSELNLSSLELGDSALYFCASSVVDRVVTEAFFGQGTRLTVV.

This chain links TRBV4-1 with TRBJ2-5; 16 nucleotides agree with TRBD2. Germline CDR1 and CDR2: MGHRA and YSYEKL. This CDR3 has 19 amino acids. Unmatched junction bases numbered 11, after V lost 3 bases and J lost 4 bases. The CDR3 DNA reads TGCGCCAGCAGCCAGTCCTCCGGGACTAGCGGGAGGGCCGTAGAGACCCAGTACTTC. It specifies CASSQSSGTSGRAVETQYF.

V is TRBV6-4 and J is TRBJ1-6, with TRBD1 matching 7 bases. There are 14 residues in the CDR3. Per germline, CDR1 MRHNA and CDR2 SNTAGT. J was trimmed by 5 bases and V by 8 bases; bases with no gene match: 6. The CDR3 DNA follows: TGTGCCAGCGCCCGGGACAGCAATAATTCACCCCTCCACTTT. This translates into CASARDSNNSPLHF.

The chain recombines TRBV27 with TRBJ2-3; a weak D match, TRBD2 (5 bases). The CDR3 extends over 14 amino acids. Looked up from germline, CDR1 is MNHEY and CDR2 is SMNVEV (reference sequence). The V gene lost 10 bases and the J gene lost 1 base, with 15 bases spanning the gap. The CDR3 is CANPNRTCTDTQYF. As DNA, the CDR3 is TGTGCCAACCCTAACCGGACTTGCACAGATACGCAGTATTTT.

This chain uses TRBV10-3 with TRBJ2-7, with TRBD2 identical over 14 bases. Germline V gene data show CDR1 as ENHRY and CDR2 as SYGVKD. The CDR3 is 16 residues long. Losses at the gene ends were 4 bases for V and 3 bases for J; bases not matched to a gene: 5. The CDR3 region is CAISARTSGRNYEQYF. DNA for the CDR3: TGTGCCATCAGTGCCAGGACTAGCGGGAGGAACTACGAGCAGTACTTC.

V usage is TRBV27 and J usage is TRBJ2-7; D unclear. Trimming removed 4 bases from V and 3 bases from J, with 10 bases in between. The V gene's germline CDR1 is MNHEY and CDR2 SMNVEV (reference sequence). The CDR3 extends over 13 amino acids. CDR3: CASSSYTDYEQYF. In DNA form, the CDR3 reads TGTGCCAGCAGTTCGTACACAGACTACGAGCAGTACTTC.

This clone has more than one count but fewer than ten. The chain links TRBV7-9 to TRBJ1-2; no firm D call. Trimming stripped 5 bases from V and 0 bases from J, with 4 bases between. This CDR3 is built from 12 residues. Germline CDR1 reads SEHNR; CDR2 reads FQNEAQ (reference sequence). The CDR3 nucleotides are TGTGCCAGCAGCAAGACTAACTATGGCTACACCTTC. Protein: CASSKTNYGYTF.

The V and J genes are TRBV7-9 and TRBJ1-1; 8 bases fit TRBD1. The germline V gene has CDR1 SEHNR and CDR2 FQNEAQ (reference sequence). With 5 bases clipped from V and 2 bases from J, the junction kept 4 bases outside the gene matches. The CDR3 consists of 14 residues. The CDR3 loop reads CASSQGQANTEAFF. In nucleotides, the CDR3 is TGTGCCAGCAGCCAGGGACAGGCAAACACTGAAGCTTTCTTT.

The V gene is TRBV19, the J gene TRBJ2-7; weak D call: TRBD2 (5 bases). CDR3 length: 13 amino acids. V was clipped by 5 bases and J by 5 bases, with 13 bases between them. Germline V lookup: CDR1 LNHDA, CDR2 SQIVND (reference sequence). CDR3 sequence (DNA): TGTGCCAGTAGTCCCTTCGAGGGCAACGAGCAGTACTTC. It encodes CASSPFEGNEQYF.

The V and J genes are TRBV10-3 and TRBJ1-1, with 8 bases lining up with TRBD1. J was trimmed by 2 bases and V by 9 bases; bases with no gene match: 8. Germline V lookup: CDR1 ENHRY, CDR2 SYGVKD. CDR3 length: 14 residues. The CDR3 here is CAIRTGTLNTEAFF. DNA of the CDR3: TGTGCCATTCGGACAGGGACGCTCAACACTGAAGCTTTCTTT.

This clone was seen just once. CDR3 nucleotide sequence: TGCGCCAGCAGTTTTTTCCGGGCCCGAAACGACGAGCAGTACTTC. Its protein product is CASSFFRARNDEQYF. V and J are TRBV5-1 and TRBJ2-7; D is unresolved. The germline V gene has CDR1 SGHRS and CDR2 YFSETQ. This CDR3 region has 15 residues. Trimming removed 5 bases from V and 5 bases from J, with 20 bases in between.

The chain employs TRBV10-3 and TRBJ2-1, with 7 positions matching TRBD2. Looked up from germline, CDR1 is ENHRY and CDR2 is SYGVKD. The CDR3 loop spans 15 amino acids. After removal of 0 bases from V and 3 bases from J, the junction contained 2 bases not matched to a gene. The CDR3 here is CAISESREGYNEQFF. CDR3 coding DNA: TGTGCCATCAGTGAGTCTAGGGAGGGCTACAATGAGCAGTTCTTC.

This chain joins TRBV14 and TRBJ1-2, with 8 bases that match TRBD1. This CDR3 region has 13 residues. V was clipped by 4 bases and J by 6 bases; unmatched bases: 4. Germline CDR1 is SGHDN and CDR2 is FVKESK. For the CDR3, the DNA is TGTGCCAGCAGCCCGAGGACAGGGCATGGCTACACCTTC. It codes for CASSPRTGHGYTF.

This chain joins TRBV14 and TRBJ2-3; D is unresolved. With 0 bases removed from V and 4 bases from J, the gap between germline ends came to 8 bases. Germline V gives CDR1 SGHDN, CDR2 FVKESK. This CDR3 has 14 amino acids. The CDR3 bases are TGTGCCAGCAGCCAAGATATAGGTGCAGATACGCAGTATTTT. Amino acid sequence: CASSQDIGADTQYF.